Listed below are T cell receptor beta chains from one sample, sequenced in a study of cytomegalovirus exposure and HLA in healthy donors. Some clones are missing from TCRdb's copy, which holds only in-frame ones; the method was immunoSEQ multiplex PCR. The profile shows fewer than 250,000 clones, roughly 80% of them singletons. The sequencing sample was made of PBMCs. These receptors were obtained from a man aged 40-55 years in good health and CMV-seronegative. CDR3s include the opening cysteine and the closing phenylalanine or tryptophan. The D gene is left open where the match is weak. The size of a clone is reported for some rows only, either as once, few or many, or as a class for expanded clones.

abundance: few; v_gene: TRBV28; d_gene: .; j_gene: TRBJ2-2; len: 14; CDR3aa: CASSRDSNTGELFF; CDR3nt: TGTGCCAGCAGCCGCGACTCGAACACCGGGGAGCTGTTTTTT
abundance: .; v_gene: TRBV25-1; d_gene: TRBD2; j_gene: TRBJ2-1; len: 16; CDR3aa: CASSLREGISYNEQFF; CDR3nt: TGTGCCAGCAGTCTGCGGGAGGGGATCTCCTACAATGAGCAGTTCTTC
abundance: .; v_gene: TRBV6-6; d_gene: TRBD1; j_gene: TRBJ1-2; len: 13; CDR3aa: CASTDRGDYGYTF; CDR3nt: TGTGCCAGCACGGACAGGGGGGACTATGGCTACACCTTC
abundance: .; v_gene: TRBV2; d_gene: TRBD2; j_gene: TRBJ2-7; len: 15; CDR3aa: CASSQPAAGTYEQYF; CDR3nt: TGTGCCAGCAGTCAACCGGCAGCGGGAACCTACGAGCAGTACTTC
abundance: .; v_gene: TRBV18; d_gene: TRBD1; j_gene: TRBJ2-5; len: 14; CDR3aa: CASSPLDREETQYF; CDR3nt: TGTGCCAGCTCACCATTGGACAGGGAAGAGACCCAGTACTTC
abundance: few; v_gene: TRBV6-5; d_gene: .; j_gene: TRBJ2-2; len: 14; CDR3aa: CASSRTVRTGELFF; CDR3nt: TGTGCCAGCAGCCGGACAGTCAGGACCGGGGAGCTGTTTTTT
abundance: once; v_gene: TRBV6-5; d_gene: .; j_gene: TRBJ1-1; len: 14; CDR3aa: CASSYSGVGTEAFF; CDR3nt: TGTGCCAGCAGTTACTCAGGGGTCGGGACTGAAGCTTTCTTT
abundance: .; v_gene: TRBV5-6; d_gene: .; j_gene: TRBJ2-1; len: 17; CDR3aa: CASSLLLGGRSYNEQFF; CDR3nt: TGTGCCAGCAGCCTTTTGTTGGGGGGGCGCTCCTACAATGAGCAGTTCTTC
abundance: .; v_gene: TRBV2; d_gene: .; j_gene: TRBJ1-1; len: 16; CDR3aa: CASIRALGGMNTEAFF; CDR3nt: TGTGCCAGCATTAGGGCGCTTGGGGGCATGAACACTGAAGCTTTCTTT
abundance: few; v_gene: TRBV2; d_gene: TRBD2; j_gene: TRBJ2-1; len: 13; CDR3aa: CASSSGSISEQFF; CDR3nt: TGTGCCAGCAGTAGCGGGAGTATTAGTGAGCAGTTCTTC
abundance: .; v_gene: TRBV28; d_gene: .; j_gene: TRBJ2-1; len: 12; CDR3aa: CASRQTENEQFF; CDR3nt: TGTGCCAGCAGACAGACAGAGAATGAGCAGTTCTTC
abundance: .; v_gene: TRBV19; d_gene: TRBD1; j_gene: TRBJ2-1; len: 12; CDR3aa: CASSTGQGALFF; CDR3nt: TGTGCCAGTAGTACCGGACAGGGGGCACTGTTCTTC
abundance: once; v_gene: TRBV28; d_gene: TRBD1; j_gene: TRBJ2-3; len: 15; CDR3aa: CASSYRQGHTDTQYF; CDR3nt: TGTGCCAGCAGTTATAGACAGGGTCACACAGATACGCAGTATTTT